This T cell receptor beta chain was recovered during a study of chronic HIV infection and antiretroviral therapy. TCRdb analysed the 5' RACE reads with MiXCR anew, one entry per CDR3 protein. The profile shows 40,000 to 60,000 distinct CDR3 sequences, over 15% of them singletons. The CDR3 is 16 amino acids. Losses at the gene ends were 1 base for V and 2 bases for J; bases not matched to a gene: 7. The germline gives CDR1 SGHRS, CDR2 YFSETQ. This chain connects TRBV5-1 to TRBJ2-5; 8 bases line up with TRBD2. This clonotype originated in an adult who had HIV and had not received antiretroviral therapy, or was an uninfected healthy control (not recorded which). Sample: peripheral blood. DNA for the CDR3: TGCGCCAGCAGCTTGATCGCGGGAGGCAATCAAGAGACCCAGTACTTC. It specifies CASSLIAGGNQETQYF.